The text below deals with one TCR beta chain. Its matching antigen is unknown. These data are taken from a study of beta chain features in type 1 diabetes. Study-wide findings and caveats: All four CD4+ subsets of Type 1 diabetes patients contained TCRB CDR3s that were moderately but significantly shorter. Researchers could not determine here whether HLA type influences TCRB rearrangement.

The V end was cut by 1 base, the J end by 9 bases, with 16 bases between. Looked up from germline, CDR1 is SEHNR and CDR2 is FQNEAQ (reference sequence). This CDR3 has 15 residues. The sequenced template was cDNA made from the entire isolated RNA. Only in-frame clones appear in the TCRdb table, and some are missing; sequencing was by immunoSEQ multiplex PCR. The sample consists of about 340,000 clones, approximately 15% of them appearing once. Material for sequencing was naive CD4+ T cells from blood. The origin of this receptor is a young woman with type 1 diabetes. The chain recombines TRBV7-9 with TRBJ2-1, with D possibly being TRBD2 (6 bases). CDR3 DNA: TGTGCCAGCAGCTTAGTTGGCGGGAACGGAGGTGAGCAGTTCTTC. As protein: CASSLVGGNGGEQFF.